The next 22 T cell receptor beta chains were all read from a single sample in a study of T-cell memory formation after mild COVID-19 (dated by TCRdb to the early 2020s). The library relied on 5' RACE. The instrument was an Illumina NovaSeq 6000. TCRdb trimmed the raw reads at Q25, called clones with MiXCR and kept productive beta chains. For every CDR3 protein sequence, its rows merge into one entry that carries the most common genes and DNA. This sample lists 550,000 to 650,000 distinct CDR3 sequences; 15% to 20% were detected once. In total, the top ten clones hold about 8.1% of the sample. Specimen: PBMCs or a T cell subset sorted from them (not recorded which). These TCRs come from an adult woman who had mild COVID-19 (a few samples of this study predate the infection). The sample titles of this study are shuffled in the database, so cell type and time point are left out; the donor was told from shared clones.

The table lists this clonotype with a few counts. This chain joins TRBV10-3 and TRBJ2-7, with 9 bases that match TRBD1. CDR3 length equals 15 residues. With V trimmed by 6 bases and J by 3 bases, 9 bases remained unmatched. Germline CDR1 is ENHRY and CDR2 is SYGVKD. The CDR3 spells CAIRDRGLSLYEQYF. CDR3 DNA sequence: TGTGCCATCAGGGACAGGGGTTTAAGCCTCTACGAGCAGTACTTC.

A few counts support this clonotype. The V gene is TRBV5-5, the J gene TRBJ2-6, with a weak D call TRBD2 (5 bases). Germline values: CDR1 SGHKS, CDR2 YYEKEE (reference sequence). Trimming took 0 bases from V and 4 from J, leaving 17 bases between them. The CDR3 consists of 18 residues. The CDR3 reads CASSLVPAAGGGANVLTF. For the CDR3, the DNA is TGTGCCAGCAGCTTGGTGCCAGCCGCTGGAGGAGGGGCCAACGTCCTGACTTTC.

This clonotype was detected a few times. The V gene is TRBV7-9, the J gene TRBJ1-2, with 10 nucleotides matching TRBD1. The CDR3 is 17 amino acids. V was pared by 3 bases and J by 7 bases, with 14 bases of the junction left unmatched. Per the germline V gene, CDR1 is SEHNR and CDR2 is FQNEAQ (reference sequence). This CDR3 is CASSFRDRGFLFSGYTF. The CDR3 coding sequence is TGTGCCAGCAGCTTCAGGGACAGGGGCTTTTTATTCTCTGGCTACACCTTC.

The V and J genes are TRBV7-3 and TRBJ2-3; D is ambiguous. Trimming stripped 4 bases from V and 4 bases from J, with 12 bases between. This CDR3 region has 14 residues. CDR1 is SGHTA and CDR2 is FQGTGA in the germline V gene. The CDR3 DNA sequence: TGTGCCAGCAGCTCTCTCGGGCAGGCAGATACGCAGTATTTT. Translating gives CASSSLGQADTQYF.

This chain uses TRBV19 with TRBJ1-1; D is unresolved. CDR3 length: 16 residues. CDR1 and CDR2 from the germline V gene are LNHDA and SQIVND (reference sequence). The germline V and J ends were trimmed by 5 bases and 0 bases, with 16 bases remaining between them. The CDR3 sequence: CASSAPWEGLNTEAFF. The CDR3 DNA is TGTGCCAGTAGTGCCCCCTGGGAGGGTCTGAACACTGAAGCTTTCTTT. Together with reference TRBV19 and TRBJ1-1, the CDR3 gives the full variable domain: DGGITQSPKYLFRKEGQNVTLSCEQNLNHDAMYWYRQDPGQGLRLIYYSQIVNDFQKGDIAEGYSVSREKKESFPLTVTSAQKNPTAFYLCASSAPWEGLNTEAFFGQGTRLTVV.

The chain uses TRBV2 and TRBJ1-5, with TRBD1 as a possible D gene (6 bases). Germline V gene lookup returns CDR1 SNHLY and CDR2 FYNNEI. The germline V and J ends were trimmed by 6 bases and 2 bases, with 14 bases remaining between them. The CDR3 has 15 amino acids. CDR3 in amino acids: CASRQQGKGNQPQHF. In DNA, the CDR3 is TGTGCCAGCAGGCAACAGGGAAAGGGCAATCAGCCCCAGCATTTT.

This chain uses TRBV5-1 with TRBJ1-5; D gene uncertain. The CDR3 has 12 amino acids. Between the trimmed V and J ends, which lost 9 bases and 0 bases, there was a span of 7 bases. CDR1 SGHRS and CDR2 YFSETQ come from the germline V gene. CDR3 in DNA: TGCGCCAACGGTTATAGCAATCAGCCCCAGCATTTT. It codes for CANGYSNQPQHF.

The rearrangement joins TRBV24-1 to TRBJ2-1, with D tentatively TRBD1 or TRBD2 (5 bases each). CDR1 and CDR2 (germline): KGHDR, SFDVKD. The CDR3 has 16 amino acids. V was cut by 8 bases and J by 8 bases, with 24 bases left in between. The CDR3 nucleotides read TGTGCCACCACTGGAGGTCGTGGGACCCACCTGGATGAGCAGTTCTTC. Protein: CATTGGRGTHLDEQFF.

This clonotype has just a few counts. V is TRBV7-9 and J is TRBJ1-2; D call uncertain. The CDR3 is made up of 12 amino acids. V was trimmed by 6 bases and J by 5 bases, leaving 10 bases between them. Germline V gene data show CDR1 as SEHNR and CDR2 as FQNEAQ (reference sequence). DNA for the CDR3: TGTGCCAGCAGGGCCAGCTTTTATGGCTACACCTTC. Amino acids: CASRASFYGYTF. Full variable domain (missing parts from reference TRBV7-9 and TRBJ1-2): DTGVSQNPRHKITKRGQNVTFRCDPISEHNRLYWYRQTLGQGPEFLTYFQNEAQLEKSRLLSDRFSAERPKGSFSTLEIQRTEQGDSAMYLCASRASFYGYTFGSGTRLTVV.

The CDR3 reads CASSQEGGSNEQFF. The CDR3 DNA reads TGCGCCAGCAGCCAAGAGGGCGGGAGTAATGAGCAGTTCTTC. This chain joins TRBV4-1 and TRBJ2-1, with 7 nucleotides matching TRBD2. V lost 0 bases, J lost 7 bases, and 3 bases stayed unmatched. Germline-derived CDR1 and CDR2 are MGHRA and YSYEKL. CDR3 length: 14 amino acids.

This CDR3 is CSARPNRGDQPQHF. In nucleotides, the CDR3 is TGCAGTGCTAGACCAAATCGAGGGGATCAGCCCCAGCATTTT. V usage is TRBV20-1 and J usage is TRBJ1-5; TRBD1 might be the D (5 bases). V lost 2 bases, J lost 5 bases, and 13 bases lay in between. The germline V gene has CDR1 DFQATT and CDR2 SNEGSKA (reference sequence). This CDR3 has 14 residues.

This clonotype has just a few counts. The J gene is TRBJ2-5, the V gene TRBV5-1; 11 bases match TRBD1. Germline CDR1 is SGHRS and CDR2 is YFSETQ. V was clipped by 0 bases and J by 4 bases; unmatched bases: 11. The CDR3 contains 18 residues. The DNA of the CDR3 is TGCGCCAGCAGCTTGGACCAGGCTCCGGGACAGGGGGGAGAGACCCAGTACTTC. Translating gives CASSLDQAPGQGGETQYF.

In its sample, this clonotype was seen a few times. The chain couples TRBV24-1 to TRBJ2-3; 8 positions agree with TRBD1. The CDR3 has 16 residues. The ends lost 3 bases at V and 4 bases at J; junction bases unmatched: 8. Per germline, CDR1 KGHDR and CDR2 SFDVKD. As DNA, the CDR3 is TGTGCCACCAGTGATCCTACAGGGGGTAGCGCAGATACGCAGTATTTT. It encodes CATSDPTGGSADTQYF.

J is TRBJ2-7 and V is TRBV4-3; D gene unclear. Germline V lookup: CDR1 LGHNA, CDR2 YSLEER. CDR3 length: 13 amino acids. V gave up 4 bases and J gave up 3 bases, with 10 bases separating them. The CDR3 sequence is CASSRDTRYEQYF. In nucleotides, the CDR3 is TGCGCCAGCAGCCGAGACACCCGCTACGAGCAGTACTTC.

This clonotype was observed at least ten times. V and J are TRBV6-5 and TRBJ1-1; D perhaps matches TRBD1 (5 bases). The CDR3 spans 14 residues. The germline CDR1 and CDR2 sequences are MNHEY and SVGAGI. Trimming cost V 7 bases and J 6 bases, with 18 bases left between them. CDR3 loop: CASISGSRGAEAFF. CDR3 coding DNA: TGTGCCAGCATCTCAGGGAGCCGGGGCGCTGAAGCTTTCTTT.

The gene calls are TRBV12-3 or TRBV12-4 and TRBJ2-3; unclear D gene. This CDR3 is built from 13 residues. V was clipped by 3 bases and J by 4 bases, with 8 bases between them. This CDR3 is CASSLNEADTQYF. Written as DNA, the CDR3 is TGTGCCAGCAGTTTGAATGAGGCAGATACGCAGTATTTT.

This chain uses TRBV9 with TRBJ1-1, with D possibly TRBD1 on 5 matching bases. Germline V gene data show CDR1 as SGDLS and CDR2 as YYNGEE. The CDR3 runs to 14 residues. The V and J ends lost 5 bases and 8 bases respectively, with 19 bases between them. CDR3 amino acids: CASRPGAGVSEAFF. Here the CDR3 DNA reads TGTGCCAGCAGACCCGGGGCAGGCGTATCCGAAGCTTTCTTT.

V and J are TRBV20-1 and TRBJ1-5; D gene uncertain. The ends were cut back, 5 bases at V and 3 bases at J, with 11 bases in the middle. The CDR3 is 13 residues long. CDR1 is DFQATT and CDR2 is SNEGSKA in the germline V gene (reference sequence). The CDR3 coding sequence is TGCAGTGCTGACGGAGGGATCAATCAGCCCCAGCATTTT. This sequence encodes CSADGGINQPQHF.

This clonotype was counted between two and nine times. This chain joins TRBV9 and TRBJ2-4; 8 nucleotides line up with TRBD2. Germline loops: CDR1 SGDLS, CDR2 YYNGEE. The ends lost 1 base at V and 5 bases at J; junction bases unmatched: 5. The CDR3 has 15 residues. The CDR3 coding sequence is TGTGCCAGCAGCGTACCTCCGGGGGGGCAAAACATTCAGTACTTC. Amino acid sequence: CASSVPPGGQNIQYF. The variable domain in full, with the rest retrieved from reference TRBV9 and TRBJ2-4, is DSGVTQTPKHLITATGQRVTLRCSPRSGDLSVYWYQQSLDQGLQFLIQYYNGEERAKGNILERFSAQQFPDLHSELNLSSLELGDSALYFCASSVPPGGQNIQYFGAGTRLSVL.

This chain joins TRBV7-3 and TRBJ2-2; 7 nucleotides match TRBD1. Germline V lookup: CDR1 SGHTA, CDR2 FQGTGA. This CDR3 region has 15 residues. Trimming cost V 5 bases and J 5 bases; bases outside gene matches: 8. The CDR3 sequence: CASSPTGVETGELFF. The CDR3 DNA sequence: TGTGCCAGCAGCCCAACAGGGGTGGAAACCGGGGAGCTGTTTTTT.

The table lists this clonotype with many counts. V and J are TRBV7-9 and TRBJ2-3, with D possibly matching TRBD2 (6 bases). V lost 1 base and J 2 bases, leaving 19 bases between the germline ends. Germline V gene data show CDR1 as SEHNR and CDR2 as FQNEAQ (reference sequence). CDR3 length equals 18 residues. CDR3 DNA sequence: TGTGCCAGCAGCTTAGTGGCCGGCGGGGTCTTCCTCACAGATACGCAGTATTTT. Translating it yields CASSLVAGGVFLTDTQYF.

The V gene is TRBV7-6, the J gene TRBJ1-5, with D possibly TRBD1 on 5 matching bases. The ends were cut back, 5 bases at V and 6 bases at J, with 11 bases in the middle. Germline V lookup: CDR1 SGHVS, CDR2 FNYEAQ. This CDR3 is built from 13 residues. CDR3 sequence: CASSLNQGQPQHF. The CDR3 bases are TGTGCCAGCAGCCTGAATCAGGGTCAGCCCCAGCATTTT.